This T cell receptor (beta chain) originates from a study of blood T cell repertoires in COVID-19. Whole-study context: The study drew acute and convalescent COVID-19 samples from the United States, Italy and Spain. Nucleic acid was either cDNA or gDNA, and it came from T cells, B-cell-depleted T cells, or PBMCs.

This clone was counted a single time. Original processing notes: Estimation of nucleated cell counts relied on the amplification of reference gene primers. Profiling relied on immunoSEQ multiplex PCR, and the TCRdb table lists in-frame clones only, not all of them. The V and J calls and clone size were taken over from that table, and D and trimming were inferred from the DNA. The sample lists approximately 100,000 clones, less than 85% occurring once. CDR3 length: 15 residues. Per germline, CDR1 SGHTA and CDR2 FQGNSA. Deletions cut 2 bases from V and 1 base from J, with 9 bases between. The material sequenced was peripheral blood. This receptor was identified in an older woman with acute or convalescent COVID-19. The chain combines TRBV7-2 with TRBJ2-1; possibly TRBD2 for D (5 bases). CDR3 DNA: TGTGCCAGCAGCTTAAACGGGGTTTCCTACAATGAGCAGTTCTTC. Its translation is CASSLNGVSYNEQFF.